These T cell receptor beta chains were read from a single sample in a study of cytomegalovirus exposure and HLA in healthy donors. The repertoire was sequenced with immunoSEQ multiplex PCR; TCRdb's copy has only in-frame clones and lacks some. The sample contains some 140,000 clones, roughly 70% of which appear only once. Sample: PBMCs. These receptor sequences come from a man aged 40-55 years in good health and CMV-seronegative. Both conserved end residues are trimmed from each CDR3. A D gene is named only where the DNA matches it firmly. The listing skips clone size in some rows; elsewhere it reads once, few, many or a size class.

d_call: .
clone_size: .
v_call: TRBV5-1
cdr3_aa: ASSWGRQGLLY

d_call: TRBD1
clone_size: .
v_call: TRBV7-9
cdr3_aa: ASSPADRVYGYT

d_call: TRBD1
clone_size: once
v_call: TRBV2
cdr3_aa: ASSWGQGRGDTQY

d_call: .
clone_size: .
v_call: TRBV6-6
cdr3_aa: ASTQRVHSYNEQF

d_call: .
clone_size: few
v_call: TRBV6-5
cdr3_aa: ASSYTRVYYEQY

d_call: .
clone_size: .
v_call: TRBV5-1
cdr3_aa: ASSLGTPGPFYEQY

d_call: TRBD2
clone_size: .
v_call: TRBV18
cdr3_aa: ASSPRLAGSGEQY

d_call: .
clone_size: .
v_call: TRBV7-9
cdr3_aa: ASSLARAGEKLF

d_call: TRBD2
clone_size: .
v_call: TRBV6-1
cdr3_aa: ASSERLAGGLETQY

d_call: TRBD2
clone_size: .
v_call: TRBV15
cdr3_aa: ATSRRLAASTDTQY

d_call: TRBD2
clone_size: .
v_call: TRBV10-3
cdr3_aa: AISERPSGDYEQY

d_call: .
clone_size: .
v_call: TRBV7-8
cdr3_aa: ASSSTGFSYEQY

d_call: .
clone_size: .
v_call: TRBV5-6
cdr3_aa: ASSLFKGLAEAF

d_call: .
clone_size: .
v_call: TRBV9
cdr3_aa: ASSVAPSSYEQY

d_call: TRBD2
clone_size: once
v_call: TRBV6-1
cdr3_aa: ASVMRTSADTQY

d_call: TRBD2
clone_size: .
v_call: TRBV7-9
cdr3_aa: ASSSQTSGRVETQY

d_call: .
clone_size: .
v_call: TRBV5-4
cdr3_aa: ASGLFGRRYEQY

d_call: .
clone_size: .
v_call: TRBV19
cdr3_aa: ASSIGQKDGYT

d_call: TRBD1
clone_size: once
v_call: TRBV11-3
cdr3_aa: ASSLPDRYQETQY

d_call: TRBD2
clone_size: .
v_call: TRBV23-1
cdr3_aa: ASSQAKGAVSGRVFLGEQF

d_call: TRBD1
clone_size: once
v_call: TRBV30
cdr3_aa: AWADRGGEKLF

d_call: TRBD1
clone_size: .
v_call: TRBV9
cdr3_aa: ASSVRTGADGETQY

d_call: TRBD1
clone_size: few
v_call: TRBV5-6
cdr3_aa: ASRRPGQGANEQY

d_call: .
clone_size: .
v_call: TRBV5-6
cdr3_aa: ASSLAIRGPIGQY

d_call: .
clone_size: .
v_call: TRBV5-4
cdr3_aa: ASSLTQGSNYGYT

d_call: TRBD1
clone_size: .
v_call: TRBV5-1
cdr3_aa: ASSLDRVLDYGYT

d_call: .
clone_size: .
v_call: TRBV27
cdr3_aa: ASRLRGGGANVLT

d_call: .
clone_size: .
v_call: TRBV6-5
cdr3_aa: ASKTGSQPQH

d_call: TRBD2
clone_size: .
v_call: TRBV28
cdr3_aa: ASGSGTSKGDEQF

d_call: .
clone_size: .
v_call: TRBV5-4
cdr3_aa: ASSLGTGGSYNEQF

d_call: .
clone_size: .
v_call: TRBV4-1
cdr3_aa: ASNQSPGVDGYT

d_call: .
clone_size: .
v_call: TRBV11-2
cdr3_aa: ASRSFRGSGYNEQF

d_call: .
clone_size: few
v_call: TRBV18
cdr3_aa: ASSPTAVLSYEQY

d_call: TRBD2
clone_size: .
v_call: TRBV27
cdr3_aa: ASTLRAGGPYEQF

d_call: TRBD1
clone_size: .
v_call: TRBV27
cdr3_aa: ASSLDSGGGGGYT

d_call: TRBD1
clone_size: .
v_call: TRBV4-3
cdr3_aa: ASSQEQGAGGYT

d_call: .
clone_size: few
v_call: TRBV2
cdr3_aa: ASSEPGEYSPLH

d_call: .
clone_size: once
v_call: TRBV5-6
cdr3_aa: ASSRTAFSYNSPLH

d_call: TRBD1
clone_size: .
v_call: TRBV5-5
cdr3_aa: ASSPTGSYEQY

d_call: .
clone_size: .
v_call: TRBV19
cdr3_aa: ASSMGTGSYEQY

d_call: TRBD1
clone_size: .
v_call: TRBV6-5
cdr3_aa: ASSYGGQGGETQY

d_call: .
clone_size: .
v_call: TRBV7-2
cdr3_aa: ASRIGSWNEQF

d_call: .
clone_size: .
v_call: TRBV10-3
cdr3_aa: AISDELKPGELF

d_call: .
clone_size: .
v_call: TRBV5-1
cdr3_aa: ASSPGVTGELF

d_call: .
clone_size: .
v_call: TRBV5-1
cdr3_aa: ASSWGGRFSGANVLT

d_call: .
clone_size: .
v_call: TRBV5-6
cdr3_aa: ASSLPGTLFEI

d_call: TRBD2
clone_size: .
v_call: TRBV5-6
cdr3_aa: ASSLRFLGGDEQY

d_call: .
clone_size: .
v_call: TRBV30
cdr3_aa: AWSNGATNEKLF

d_call: .
clone_size: .
v_call: TRBV9
cdr3_aa: ASSVSPTDNYEQY

d_call: TRBD2
clone_size: .
v_call: TRBV13
cdr3_aa: ASSLGRRGGNEQF

d_call: .
clone_size: .
v_call: TRBV10-2
cdr3_aa: ASSEGDTEAF

d_call: .
clone_size: .
v_call: TRBV4-1
cdr3_aa: ASSLDRDLKPYSYEQY

d_call: .
clone_size: few
v_call: TRBV4-3
cdr3_aa: ASSPWQGVDEQF

d_call: TRBD2
clone_size: .
v_call: TRBV11-1
cdr3_aa: ASSLAPGLAVNEQF

d_call: TRBD1
clone_size: .
v_call: TRBV5-6
cdr3_aa: ASSGWYRGLYEQY

d_call: .
clone_size: .
v_call: TRBV6-5
cdr3_aa: ASGGSSYNEQF

d_call: TRBD1
clone_size: .
v_call: TRBV5-1
cdr3_aa: ASSGGTELEAF